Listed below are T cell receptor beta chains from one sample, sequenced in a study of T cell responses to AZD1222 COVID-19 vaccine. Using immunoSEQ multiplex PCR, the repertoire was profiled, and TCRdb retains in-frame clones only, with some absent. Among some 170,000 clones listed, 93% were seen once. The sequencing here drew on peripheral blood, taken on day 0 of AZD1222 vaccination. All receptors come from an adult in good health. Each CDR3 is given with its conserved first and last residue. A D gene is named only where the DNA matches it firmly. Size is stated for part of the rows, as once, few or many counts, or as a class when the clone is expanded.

CSVEDPAGAQPQHF,TGCAGCGTTGAAGATCCGGCAGGGGCCCAGCCCCAGCATTTT,.,TRBJ1-5,once,TRBV29-1
CASSQRQDGYTF,TGTGCCAGCTCCCAAAGACAGGATGGCTACACCTTC,.,TRBJ1-2,.,TRBV18
CASSQFLQFSGNTIYF,TGCGCCAGCAGCCAATTTCTGCAGTTCTCTGGAAACACCATATATTTT,.,TRBJ1-3,.,TRBV4-1
CASSPKESWGRNTIYF,TGTGCCAGCTCACCAAAGGAGAGCTGGGGGAGAAACACCATATATTTT,.,TRBJ1-3,.,TRBV18
CASSQDAGWGAKNIQYF,TGTGCCAGCAGCCAAGATGCGGGTTGGGGGGCCAAAAACATTCAGTACTTC,.,TRBJ2-4,.,TRBV3-1/TRBV3-2
CASSLNFARGDNEQFF,TGTGCCAGCAGCTTAAATTTTGCGCGGGGAGACAATGAGCAGTTCTTC,.,TRBJ2-1,once,TRBV7-2
CASSERRVAENNEQFF,TGTGCCAGCAGTGAAAGGAGAGTAGCGGAAAACAATGAGCAGTTCTTC,.,TRBJ2-1,.,TRBV2
CASSLSWDTQYF,TGTGCCAGCAGTTTAAGTTGGGATACGCAGTATTTT,.,TRBJ2-3,.,TRBV12-3/TRBV12-4
CASSSPDRYEQYF,TGTGCCAGCAGTTCCCCGGACAGGTACGAGCAGTACTTC,TRBD1,TRBJ2-7,once,TRBV6-6
CASSSGQGAWEGYTF,TGTGCCAGCAGCTCCGGACAGGGAGCCTGGGAGGGCTACACCTTC,TRBD1,TRBJ1-2,.,TRBV11-3
CASSEAPQGGGVNEQYF,TGTGCCAGCAGTGAAGCCCCCCAGGGGGGCGGGGTCAACGAGCAGTACTTC,.,TRBJ2-7,.,TRBV25-1
CASSLEGDEQFF,TGTGCCAGCAGTTTGGAGGGCGATGAGCAGTTCTTC,.,TRBJ2-1,.,TRBV6-2/TRBV6-3
CASSPTGARSKNIQYF,TGTGCCAGCAGTCCCACAGGGGCGCGGTCCAAAAACATTCAGTACTTC,TRBD1,TRBJ2-4,.,TRBV7-9
CASRQTVLKGYGYTF,TGTGCCAGCAGGCAGACAGTATTAAAAGGATATGGCTACACCTTC,.,TRBJ1-2,.,TRBV27
CASSRGTENQPQHF,TGCGCCAGCAGCCGAGGGACAGAAAATCAGCCCCAGCATTTT,TRBD1,TRBJ1-5,.,TRBV4-3
CAISGTSGGPSTDTQYF,TGTGCCATCAGCGGGACTAGCGGGGGTCCTAGCACAGATACGCAGTATTTT,TRBD2,TRBJ2-3,.,TRBV10-3
CASSLWQGTMNTEAFF,TGCGCCAGCAGCTTGTGGCAGGGGACTATGAACACTGAAGCTTTCTTT,.,TRBJ1-1,.,TRBV5-1
CASSPQVGNPGGTGELFF,TGTGCCAGCAGCCCCCAGGTAGGCAACCCTGGTGGGACCGGGGAGCTGTTTTTT,.,TRBJ2-2,.,TRBV9
CSARIDGTGELFF,TGCAGCGCCCGGATAGACGGCACCGGGGAGCTGTTTTTT,.,TRBJ2-2,.,TRBV29-1
CASSQVTGINSPLHF,TGCGCCAGCAGCCAAGTTACAGGAATTAATTCACCCCTCCACTTT,.,TRBJ1-6,.,TRBV4-1
CASRITRSGEQYF,TGTGCCAGCAGGATCACTCGGAGTGGGGAGCAGTACTTC,.,TRBJ2-7,.,TRBV28
CASSLGGTDTDTQYF,TGTGCCAGCAGCTTAGGGGGGACGGACACAGATACGCAGTATTTT,.,TRBJ2-3,.,TRBV7-7
CASSLVSSGGGETQYF,TGTGCCAGCAGCTTAGTTTCTAGCGGGGGCGGAGAGACCCAGTACTTC,TRBD2,TRBJ2-5,.,TRBV11-2
CTTRDSSPGSNQPQHF,TGCACGACGAGGGACAGCTCACCAGGTAGCAATCAGCCCCAGCATTTT,TRBD1,TRBJ1-5,.,TRBV28
CASSLEGGNSPLHF,TGTGCCAGCAGCTTAGAGGGGGGGAATTCACCCCTCCACTTT,.,TRBJ1-6,.,TRBV7-2
CASSSGQGGTGELFF,TGTGCCAGCAGCTCGGGACAGGGTGGCACCGGGGAGCTGTTTTTT,TRBD1,TRBJ2-2,.,TRBV11-2
CASSLSQDTDTQYF,TGCGCCAGCAGCCTAAGCCAAGACACAGATACGCAGTATTTT,.,TRBJ2-3,.,TRBV4-3
CASSLGGPDSNQPQHF,TGTGCCAGCAGCTTGGGAGGGCCAGATAGCAATCAGCCCCAGCATTTT,.,TRBJ1-5,few,TRBV5-4
CASSPGPNSGNTIYF,TGTGCCAGCAGCCCGGGACCGAACTCTGGAAACACCATATATTTT,.,TRBJ1-3,.,TRBV3-1/TRBV3-2
CASSSGTGWIYGYTF,TGTGCCAGCAGCTCAGGGACAGGGTGGATCTATGGCTACACCTTC,TRBD1,TRBJ1-2,.,TRBV11-2
CASSQDPPPAGTQYF,TGTGCCAGCAGCCAAGATCCGCCCCCGGCAGGTACGCAGTATTTT,.,TRBJ2-3,.,TRBV14
CASSMGLEKLFF,TGTGCCAGTAGTATGGGGCTTGAAAAACTGTTTTTT,.,TRBJ1-4,.,TRBV19
CASSPYGQAYSNQPQHF,TGTGCCAGTAGTCCTTATGGACAGGCATATAGCAATCAGCCCCAGCATTTT,TRBD1,TRBJ1-5,once,TRBV19
CASSFLDREAFF,TGTGCCAGCAGCTTCCTGGACAGGGAAGCTTTCTTT,TRBD1,TRBJ1-1,.,TRBV5-5
CASSRPGTSYNEQFF,TGTGCCAGTAGTAGGCCCGGGACGTCATACAATGAGCAGTTCTTC,.,TRBJ2-1,.,TRBV19
CASSLSIAGGGNEQFF,TGTGCCAGCAGCTTATCCATAGCGGGGGGAGGAAATGAGCAGTTCTTC,TRBD2,TRBJ2-1,.,TRBV11-2
CSVEVVQGSGYTF,TGCAGCGTTGAAGTAGTACAGGGCAGTGGCTACACCTTC,.,TRBJ1-2,.,TRBV29-1
CATGDGSPLHF,TGTGCCACCGGGGATGGTTCACCCCTCCACTTT,.,TRBJ1-6,.,TRBV2